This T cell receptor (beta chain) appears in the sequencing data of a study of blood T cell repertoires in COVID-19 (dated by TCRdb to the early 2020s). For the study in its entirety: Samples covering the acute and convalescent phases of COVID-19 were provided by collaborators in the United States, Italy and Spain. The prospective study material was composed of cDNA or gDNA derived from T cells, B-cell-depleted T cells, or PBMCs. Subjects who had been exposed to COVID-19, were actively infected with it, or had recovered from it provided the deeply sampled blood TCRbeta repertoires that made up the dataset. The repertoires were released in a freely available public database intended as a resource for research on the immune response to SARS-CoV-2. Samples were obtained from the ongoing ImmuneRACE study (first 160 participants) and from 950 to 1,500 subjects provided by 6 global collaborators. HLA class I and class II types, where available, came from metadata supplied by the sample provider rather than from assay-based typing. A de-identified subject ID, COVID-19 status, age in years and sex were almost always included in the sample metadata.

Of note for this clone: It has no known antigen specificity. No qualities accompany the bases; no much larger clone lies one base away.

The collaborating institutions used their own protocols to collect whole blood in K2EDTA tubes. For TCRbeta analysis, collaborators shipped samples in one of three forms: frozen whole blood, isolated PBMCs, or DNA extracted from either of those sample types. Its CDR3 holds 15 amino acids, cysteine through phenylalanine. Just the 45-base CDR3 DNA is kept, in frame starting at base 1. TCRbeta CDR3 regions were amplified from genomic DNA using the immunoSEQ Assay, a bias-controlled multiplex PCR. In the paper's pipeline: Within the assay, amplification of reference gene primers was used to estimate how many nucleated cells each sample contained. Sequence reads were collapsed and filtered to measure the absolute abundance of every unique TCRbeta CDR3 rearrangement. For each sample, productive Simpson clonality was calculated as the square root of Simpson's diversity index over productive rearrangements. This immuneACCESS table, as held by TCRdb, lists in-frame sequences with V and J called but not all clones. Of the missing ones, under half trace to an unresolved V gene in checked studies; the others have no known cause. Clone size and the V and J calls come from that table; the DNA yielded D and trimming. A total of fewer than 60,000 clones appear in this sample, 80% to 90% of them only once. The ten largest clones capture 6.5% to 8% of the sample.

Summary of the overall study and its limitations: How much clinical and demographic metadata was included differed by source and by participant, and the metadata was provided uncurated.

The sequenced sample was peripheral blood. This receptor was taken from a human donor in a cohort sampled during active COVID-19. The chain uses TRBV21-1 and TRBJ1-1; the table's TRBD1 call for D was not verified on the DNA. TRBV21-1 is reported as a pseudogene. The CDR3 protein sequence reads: CASSEDRGCSTEAFF. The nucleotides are TGTGCCAGCAGCGAGGACAGGGGGTGTAGCACTGAAGCTTTCTTT.